The 4 T cell receptor beta chains below come from one sample, sequenced in a study of blood T cells in healthy people across ages. Next came a second PCR, run for about 7 to 12 cycles, which used a sample-barcoded 5' primer along with a J-beta primer mix. TCRdb reprocessed the 5' RACE reads with MiXCR, giving one entry per CDR3 protein. In the table there are 910,000 or so distinct CDR3 sequences, 45% to 60% of which are singletons. Specimen: blood. Receptors originate from a woman aged 55 to 70 in good health.

This clonotype was seen just once. At one end, the junction sequence differs from germline, possibly due to a read error. This sequence joins TRBV7-3 and TRBJ1-1; D remains ambiguous. The CDR3 spans 14 residues. Germline V CDR1 and CDR2: SGHTA, FQGTGA. CDR3 DNA sequence: TGTGCCAACAGCGCTCAGAACTCAAACACTGAAGCTTTCTTT. Residues: CANSAQNSNTEAFF.

The chain is built from TRBV20-1 and TRBJ1-1; D may be TRBD1 (5 bases). Germline CDR1 DFQATT, CDR2 SNEGSKA (reference sequence). This CDR3 contains 12 residues. In nucleotides, the CDR3 is TGCAGGGCTTTGGGGGGGAACACTGAAGCTTTCTTT. Protein: CRALGGNTEAFF.

This clonotype was counted many times. The chain is built from TRBV15 and TRBJ2-4; 11 bases match TRBD1. CDR1 and CDR2 (germline): LNHNV, YYDKDF (reference sequence). Trimming removed 0 bases from V and 7 bases from J; junction bases left unmatched: 8. The CDR3 length is 17 residues. CDR3 DNA: TGTGCCACCAGCAGAGATGGACAGGGGGCGAGGTCGAACATTCAGTACTTC. Protein sequence: CATSRDGQGARSNIQYF.

As concerns this clonotype: A much larger clone is a single base away; this may be a read error. The V call is TRBV7-3, the J call TRBJ2-7, with D perhaps matching TRBD2 (6 bases). Germline V lookup: CDR1 SGHTA, CDR2 FQGTGA. V was trimmed by 5 bases and J by 2 bases, leaving 19 bases between them. This CDR3 has 16 residues. CDR3 in amino acids: CASSPFPSGWAYEQYF. In DNA form, the CDR3 reads TGTGCCAGCAGCCCCTTCCCCAGCGGGTGGGCCTACGAGCAGTACTTC.